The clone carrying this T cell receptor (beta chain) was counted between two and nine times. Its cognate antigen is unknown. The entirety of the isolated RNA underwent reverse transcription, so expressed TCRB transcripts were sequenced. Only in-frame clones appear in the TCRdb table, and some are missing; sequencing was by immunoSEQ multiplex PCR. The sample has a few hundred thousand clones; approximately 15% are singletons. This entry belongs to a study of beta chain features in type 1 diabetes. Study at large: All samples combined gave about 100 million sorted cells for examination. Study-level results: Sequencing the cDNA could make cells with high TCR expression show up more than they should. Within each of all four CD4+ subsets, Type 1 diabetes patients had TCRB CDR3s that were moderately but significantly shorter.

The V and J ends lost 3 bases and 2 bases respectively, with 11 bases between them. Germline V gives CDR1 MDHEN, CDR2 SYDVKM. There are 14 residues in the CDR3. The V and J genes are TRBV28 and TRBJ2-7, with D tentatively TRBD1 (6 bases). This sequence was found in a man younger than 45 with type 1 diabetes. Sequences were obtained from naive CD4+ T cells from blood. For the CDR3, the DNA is TGTGCCAGCAGTTTCCACAGGGAACCCTACGAGCAGTACTTC. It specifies CASSFHREPYEQYF.